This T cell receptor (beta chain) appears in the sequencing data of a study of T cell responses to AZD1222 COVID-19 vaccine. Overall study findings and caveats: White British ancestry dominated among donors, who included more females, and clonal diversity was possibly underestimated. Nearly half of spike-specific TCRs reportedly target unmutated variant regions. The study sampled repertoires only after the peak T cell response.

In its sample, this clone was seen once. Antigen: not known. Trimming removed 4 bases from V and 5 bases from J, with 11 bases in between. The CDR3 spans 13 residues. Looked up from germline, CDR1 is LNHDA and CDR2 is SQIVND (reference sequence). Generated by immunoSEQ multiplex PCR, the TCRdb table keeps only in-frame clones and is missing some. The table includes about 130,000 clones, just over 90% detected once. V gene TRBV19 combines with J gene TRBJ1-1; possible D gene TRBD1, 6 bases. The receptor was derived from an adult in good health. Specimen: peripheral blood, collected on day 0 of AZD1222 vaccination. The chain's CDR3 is CASSTLRGTEAFF. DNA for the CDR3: TGTGCCAGTAGTACGCTCAGGGGAACTGAAGCTTTCTTT.